This record covers a single T cell receptor beta chain. These data belong to a study of blood T cell repertoires in COVID-19. Whole-study context: Italy, Spain and the United States were the sources of the convalescent and acute COVID-19 samples. T cells, B-cell-depleted T cells, or PBMCs provided the cDNA or gDNA that served as material.

In the original processing: Nucleated cell number was recorded as an estimate derived from reference gene primer amplification. The method was immunoSEQ multiplex PCR; TCRdb's version includes in-frame clones alone and lacks a portion of them. V, J and clone size are those of that table, while D and trimming were read from the DNA. The sample includes about 48,000 clones, about 86% of them seen just once. V was cut by 1 base and J by 0 bases, with 6 bases left in between. This CDR3 spans 15 amino acids. Germline CDR1 reads SGHTA; CDR2 reads FQGTGA. The clonotype was recovered from a woman over 75 with acute or convalescent COVID-19. The chain recombines TRBV7-3 with TRBJ2-2; a possible D gene is TRBD1 (5 bases). The sample was peripheral blood. CDR3 nucleotides: TGTGCCAGCAGCTTAAGGGGCGCGAACACCGGGGAGCTGTTTTTT. Its translation is CASSLRGANTGELFF.